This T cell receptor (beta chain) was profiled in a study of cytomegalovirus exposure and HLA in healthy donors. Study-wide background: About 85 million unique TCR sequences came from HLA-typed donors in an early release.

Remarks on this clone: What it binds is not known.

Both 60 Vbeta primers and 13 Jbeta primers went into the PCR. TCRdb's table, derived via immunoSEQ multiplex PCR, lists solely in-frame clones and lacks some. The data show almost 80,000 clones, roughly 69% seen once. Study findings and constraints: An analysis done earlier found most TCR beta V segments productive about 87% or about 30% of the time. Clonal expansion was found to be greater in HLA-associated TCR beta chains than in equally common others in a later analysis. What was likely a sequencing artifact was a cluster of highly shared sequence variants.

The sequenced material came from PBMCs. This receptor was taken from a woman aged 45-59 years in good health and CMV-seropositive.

The CDR3 DNA reads as TGTGCCAGCAGAACAGGTTCATCTTCAGGAAACACCATATATTTT. Translated: CASRTGSSSGNTIYF. The chain is built from TRBV28 and TRBJ1-3; weak D call: TRBD1 (5 bases). V lost 6 bases to trimming and J lost 4 bases, with 16 bases between them. This CDR3 spans 15 amino acids. In germline, CDR1 is MDHEN, CDR2 SYDVKM.